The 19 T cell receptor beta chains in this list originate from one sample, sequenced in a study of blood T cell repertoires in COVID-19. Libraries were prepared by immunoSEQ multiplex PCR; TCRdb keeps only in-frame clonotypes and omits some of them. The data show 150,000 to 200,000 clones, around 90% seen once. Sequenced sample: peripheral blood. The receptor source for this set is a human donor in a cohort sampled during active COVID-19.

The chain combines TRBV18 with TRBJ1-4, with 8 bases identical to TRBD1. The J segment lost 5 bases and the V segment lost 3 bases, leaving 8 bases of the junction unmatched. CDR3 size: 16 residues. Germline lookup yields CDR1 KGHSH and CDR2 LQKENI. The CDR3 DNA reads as TGTGCCAGCTCACCCTCACGCAGGGGGCGCAATGAAAAACTGTTTTTT. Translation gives CASSPSRRGRNEKLFF.

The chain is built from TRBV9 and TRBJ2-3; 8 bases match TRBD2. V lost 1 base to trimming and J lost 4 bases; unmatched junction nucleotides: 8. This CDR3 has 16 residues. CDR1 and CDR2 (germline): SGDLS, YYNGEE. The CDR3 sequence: CASSVSGTRFPDTQYF. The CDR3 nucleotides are TGTGCCAGCAGCGTATCCGGGACTAGGTTCCCAGATACGCAGTATTTT. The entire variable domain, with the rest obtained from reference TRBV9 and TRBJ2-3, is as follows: DSGVTQTPKHLITATGQRVTLRCSPRSGDLSVYWYQQSLDQGLQFLIQYYNGEERAKGNILERFSAQQFPDLHSELNLSSLELGDSALYFCASSVSGTRFPDTQYFGPGTRLTVL.

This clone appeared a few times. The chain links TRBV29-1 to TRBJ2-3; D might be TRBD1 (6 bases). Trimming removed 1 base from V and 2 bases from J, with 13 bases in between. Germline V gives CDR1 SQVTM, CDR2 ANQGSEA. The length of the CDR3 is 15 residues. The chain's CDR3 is CSVEGRGGLTDTQYF. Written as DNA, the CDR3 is TGCAGCGTTGAAGGCAGGGGCGGACTCACAGATACGCAGTATTTT.

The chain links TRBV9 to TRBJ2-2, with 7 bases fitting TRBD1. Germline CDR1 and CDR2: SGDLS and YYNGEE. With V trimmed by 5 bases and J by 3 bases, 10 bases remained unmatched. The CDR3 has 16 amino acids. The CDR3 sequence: CASRGQDRVDTGELFF. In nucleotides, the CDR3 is TGTGCCAGCAGGGGTCAAGACAGGGTGGACACCGGGGAGCTGTTTTTT.

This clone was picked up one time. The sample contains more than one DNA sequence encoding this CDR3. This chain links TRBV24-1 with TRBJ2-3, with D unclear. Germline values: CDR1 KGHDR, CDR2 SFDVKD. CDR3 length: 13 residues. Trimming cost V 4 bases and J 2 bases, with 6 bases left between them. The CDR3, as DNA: TGTGCCACCAGTGACCCGTCCACAGATACGCAGTATTTT. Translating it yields CATSDPSTDTQYF.

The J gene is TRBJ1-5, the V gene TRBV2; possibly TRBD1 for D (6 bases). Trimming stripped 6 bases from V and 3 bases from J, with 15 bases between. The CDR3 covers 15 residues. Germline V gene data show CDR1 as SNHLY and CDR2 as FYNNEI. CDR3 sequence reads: CASRQQGGPNQPQHF. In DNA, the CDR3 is TGTGCCAGCAGACAACAGGGAGGGCCCAATCAGCCCCAGCATTTT.

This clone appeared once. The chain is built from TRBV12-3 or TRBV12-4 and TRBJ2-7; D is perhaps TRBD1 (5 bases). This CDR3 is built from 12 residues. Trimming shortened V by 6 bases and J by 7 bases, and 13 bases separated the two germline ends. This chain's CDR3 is CASRQGVGEQYF. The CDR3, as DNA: TGTGCCAGCAGACAAGGGGTCGGGGAGCAGTACTTC.

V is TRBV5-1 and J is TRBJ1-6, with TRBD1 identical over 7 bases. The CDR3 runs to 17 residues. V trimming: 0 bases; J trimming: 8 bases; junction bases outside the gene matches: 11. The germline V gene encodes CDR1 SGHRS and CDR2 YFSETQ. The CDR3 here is CASSLGQGVRRDSPLHF. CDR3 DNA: TGCGCCAGCAGCTTGGGACAGGGTGTAAGGAGGGATTCACCCCTCCACTTT.

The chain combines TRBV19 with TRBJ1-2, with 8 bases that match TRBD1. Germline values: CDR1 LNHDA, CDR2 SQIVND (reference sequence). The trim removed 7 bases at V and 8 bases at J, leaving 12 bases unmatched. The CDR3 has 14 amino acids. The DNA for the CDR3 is TGTGCCAGTAATCCGGACAGGGCGCTCCGGGGCTACACCTTC. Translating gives CASNPDRALRGYTF.

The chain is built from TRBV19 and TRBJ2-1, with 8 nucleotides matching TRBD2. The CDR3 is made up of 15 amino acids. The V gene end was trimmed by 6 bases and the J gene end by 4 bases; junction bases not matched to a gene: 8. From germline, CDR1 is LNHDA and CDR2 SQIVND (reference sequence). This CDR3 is CASSKSGRHYNEQFF. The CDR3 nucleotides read TGTGCCAGTAGCAAAAGCGGGAGACATTACAATGAGCAGTTCTTC.

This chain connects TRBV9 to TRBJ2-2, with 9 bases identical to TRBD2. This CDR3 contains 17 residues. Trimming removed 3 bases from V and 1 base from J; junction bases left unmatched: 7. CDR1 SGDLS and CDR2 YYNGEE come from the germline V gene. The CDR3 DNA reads TGTGCCAGCAGCGCAACCGGGACTAGCAAGAACACCGGGGAGCTGTTTTTT. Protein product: CASSATGTSKNTGELFF.

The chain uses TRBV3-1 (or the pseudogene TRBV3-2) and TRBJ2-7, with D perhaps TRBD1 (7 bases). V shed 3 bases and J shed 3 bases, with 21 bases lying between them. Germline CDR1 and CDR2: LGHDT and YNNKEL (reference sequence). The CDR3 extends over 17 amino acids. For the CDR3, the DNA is TGTGCCAGCAGCCACCGGGGGACAGCCACTACCGACTACGAGCAGTACTTC. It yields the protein CASSHRGTATTDYEQYF.

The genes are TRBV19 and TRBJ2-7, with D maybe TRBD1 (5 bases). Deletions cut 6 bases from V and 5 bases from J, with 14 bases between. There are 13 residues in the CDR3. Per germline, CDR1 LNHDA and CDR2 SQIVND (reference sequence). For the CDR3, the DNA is TGTGCCAGTAGGCCCAGGGTCGGTAACGAGCAGTACTTC. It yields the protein CASRPRVGNEQYF.

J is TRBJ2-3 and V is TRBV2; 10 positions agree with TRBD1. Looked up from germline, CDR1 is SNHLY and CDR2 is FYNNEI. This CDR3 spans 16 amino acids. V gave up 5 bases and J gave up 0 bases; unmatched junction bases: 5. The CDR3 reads CASSPRTGGSTDTQYF. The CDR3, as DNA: TGTGCCAGCAGTCCACGGACAGGGGGGAGCACAGATACGCAGTATTTT.

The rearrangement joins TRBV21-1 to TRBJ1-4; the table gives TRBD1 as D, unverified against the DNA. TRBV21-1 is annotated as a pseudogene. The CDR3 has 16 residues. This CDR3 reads CASSRAQNATNEKLFF. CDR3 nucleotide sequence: TGTGCCAGCAGCAGGGCGCAAAATGCAACTAATGAAAAACTGTTTTTT.

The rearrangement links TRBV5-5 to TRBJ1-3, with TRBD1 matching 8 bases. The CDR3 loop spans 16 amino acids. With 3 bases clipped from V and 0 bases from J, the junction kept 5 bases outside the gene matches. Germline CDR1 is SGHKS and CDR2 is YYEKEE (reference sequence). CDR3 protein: CASSWGQAISGNTIYF. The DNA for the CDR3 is TGTGCCAGCAGCTGGGGACAGGCGATCTCTGGAAACACCATATATTTT.

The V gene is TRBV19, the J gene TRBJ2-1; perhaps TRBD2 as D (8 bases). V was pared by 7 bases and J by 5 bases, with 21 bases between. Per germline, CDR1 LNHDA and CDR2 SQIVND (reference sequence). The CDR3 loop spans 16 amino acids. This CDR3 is CASMDRTGGFNNEQFF. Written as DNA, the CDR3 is TGTGCCAGTATGGACAGGACGGGAGGGTTTAACAATGAGCAGTTCTTC.

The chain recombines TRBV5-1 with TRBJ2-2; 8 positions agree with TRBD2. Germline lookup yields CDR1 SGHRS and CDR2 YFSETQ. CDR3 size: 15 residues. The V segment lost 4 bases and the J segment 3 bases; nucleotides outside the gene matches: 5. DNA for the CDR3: TGCGCCAGCAGCCCGGGACTAGGCGACACCGGGGAGCTGTTTTTT. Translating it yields CASSPGLGDTGELFF.

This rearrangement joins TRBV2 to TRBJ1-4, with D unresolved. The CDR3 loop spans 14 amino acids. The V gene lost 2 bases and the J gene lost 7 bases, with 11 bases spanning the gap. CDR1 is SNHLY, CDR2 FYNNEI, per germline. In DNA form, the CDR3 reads TGTGCCAGCAGTGAATTACGGGAATCTGAAAAACTGTTTTTT. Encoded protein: CASSELRESEKLFF.